Following are 3 T cell receptor beta chains from one sample sequenced in a study of T cells after yellow fever vaccination (dated by TCRdb to between 2018 and 2021). The treatment or condition label on this specimen signifies: live attenuated yellow fever vaccine strain. Library method: 5' RACE. Sequenced on an Illumina HiSeq 2500. The raw public reads went through TCRdb reprocessing: fastp at Q25, MiXCR clone calling, in-frame beta chains kept. Rows are unified per CDR3 protein, each entry keeping the most common DNA and genes. This sample lists more than 95,000 distinct CDR3 sequences; around 7.7% were detected once. The ten largest clones represent roughly 2.6% of the sample. The source material was CD4+ T cells sorted from PBMCs, sampled around 10 days after the first yellow fever vaccination. The source of these receptors is a young man who received the YFV17D yellow fever vaccine.

This clonotype was seen ten or more times. V is TRBV19 and J is TRBJ2-4; D might be TRBD1 (6 bases). There are 14 residues in the CDR3. From germline, CDR1 is LNHDA and CDR2 SQIVND (reference sequence). The germline V and J ends were trimmed by 10 bases and 6 bases, with 19 bases remaining between them. In DNA, the CDR3 is TGTGCCACCAAATTGGGGGCCGCCGGAAACATTCAGTACTTC. It codes for CATKLGAAGNIQYF.

As regards this clonotype: A much larger clone lies a single base off, so this may be a read error. The chain combines TRBV12-5 with TRBJ2-2; the D call may be TRBD1 or TRBD2 (5 bases each). The germline CDR1 and CDR2 sequences are LGHNT and FRNRAP. CDR3 length: 15 residues. V shed 9 bases and J shed 1 base, with 15 bases lying between them. CDR3 sequence (DNA): TGTGCTAGAAGGAAGGCAGGGAGGAACACCGGGGAGCTGTTTTTT. Its protein product is CARRKAGRNTGELFF.

This clonotype was detected a few times. The chain couples TRBV3-1 to TRBJ1-1; maybe TRBD1 (6 bases). The CDR3 covers 14 residues. The germline V gene encodes CDR1 LGHDT and CDR2 YNNKEL (reference sequence). The germline V and J ends were trimmed by 4 bases and 4 bases, with 13 bases remaining between them. CDR3 coding DNA: TGTGCCAGCAGCCCACAGGGCTCGGGCACTGAAGCTTTCTTT. It encodes CASSPQGSGTEAFF.